This paragraph covers one T cell receptor beta chain sequence. Its antigen is currently unknown. Method: immunoSEQ multiplex PCR; TCRdb's copy keeps in-frame clones and lacks some. This sample has more than 12,000 clones, with less than 75% found just once. Germline lookup yields CDR1 SEHNR and CDR2 FQNEAQ (reference sequence). V was trimmed by 5 bases and J by 8 bases, leaving 19 bases between them. The CDR3 totals 15 residues. This specimen comes from a study of tumor-infiltrating lymphocytes in localized non-small cell lung cancer. General study points: Different pieces of the same tissue went to different assays, confounding technical variation with intratumor heterogeneity.

This receptor was taken from a human donor with non-small cell lung cancer. The V gene is TRBV7-9, the J gene TRBJ1-5; weak D call: TRBD1 (6 bases). Sequencing used uninvolved lung tissue not adjacent to the tumor. The CDR3 DNA follows: TGTGCCAGCAGCCGGGGACAAGGGCATCGGGAGCCCCAGCATTTT. Residues: CASSRGQGHREPQHF. Combining the CDR3 with reference TRBV7-9 and TRBJ1-5 gives the whole variable domain DTGVSQNPRHKITKRGQNVTFRCDPISEHNRLYWYRQTLGQGPEFLTYFQNEAQLEKSRLLSDRFSAERPKGSFSTLEIQRTEQGDSAMYLCASSRGQGHREPQHFGDGTRLSIL.